This T cell receptor beta chain was sequenced for a study of OX40 agonist ivuxolimab in advanced cancers. Sequenced by immunoSEQ multiplex PCR; TCRdb stores in-frame clones only, minus some. The table has around 46,000 clones, over 60% seen once. CDR3 length equals 19 residues. Germline-derived CDR1 and CDR2 are LNHDA and SQIVND (reference sequence). After removal of 2 bases from V and 1 base from J, the junction contained 9 bases not matched to a gene. The V gene is TRBV19, the J gene TRBJ2-3; 13 positions match TRBD2. The clonotype originates from an adult with an advanced solid tumor such as melanoma, head and neck, liver or kidney cancer. The source material was CD4+ or CD8+ T cells sorted from blood, sampled in a trial of the OX40 agonist ivuxolimab. The CDR3 is CASSIRGLAGETRTDTQYF. DNA for the CDR3: TGTGCCAGTAGTATACGAGGACTAGCGGGAGAGACTCGCACAGATACGCAGTATTTT.